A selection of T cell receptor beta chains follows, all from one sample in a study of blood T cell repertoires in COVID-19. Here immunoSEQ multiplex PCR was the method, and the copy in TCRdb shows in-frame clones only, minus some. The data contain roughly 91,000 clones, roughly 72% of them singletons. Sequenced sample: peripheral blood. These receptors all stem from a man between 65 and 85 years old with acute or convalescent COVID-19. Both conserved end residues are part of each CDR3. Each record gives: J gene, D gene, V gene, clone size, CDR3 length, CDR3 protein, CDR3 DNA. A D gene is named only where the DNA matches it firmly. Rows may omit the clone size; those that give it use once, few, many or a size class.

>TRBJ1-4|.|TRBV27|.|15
CASREPGGRNEKLFF
TGTGCCAGCAGGGAACCCGGGGGGAGAAATGAAAAACTGTTTTTT
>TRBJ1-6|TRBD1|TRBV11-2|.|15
CASSLGGQGVSPLHF
TGTGCCAGCAGCCTCGGGGGACAGGGGGTCTCACCCCTCCACTTT
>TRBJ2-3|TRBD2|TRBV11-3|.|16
CASSSRGSGGTDTQYF
TGTGCCAGCAGCTCCCGTGGTAGCGGGGGCACAGATACGCAGTATTTT
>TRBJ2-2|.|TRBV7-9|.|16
CASSTNGDLPTGELFF
TGTGCCAGCAGCACGAACGGGGACTTACCCACCGGGGAGCTGTTTTTT
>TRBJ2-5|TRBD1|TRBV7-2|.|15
CASSSGTGGGRSQYF
TGTGCCAGCAGCTCCGGGACAGGGGGCGGAAGGTCCCAGTACTTC
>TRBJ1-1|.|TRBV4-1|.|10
CASSRDKAFF
TGCGCCAGCAGCCGAGACAAAGCTTTCTTT
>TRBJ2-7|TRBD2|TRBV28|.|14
CAGRKRGGTYEQYF
TGTGCTGGAAGGAAGCGGGGAGGAACCTACGAGCAGTACTTC
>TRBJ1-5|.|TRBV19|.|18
CASSILLFGPGGNQPQHF
TGTGCCAGTAGTATCCTTCTTTTTGGGCCCGGGGGCAATCAGCCCCAGCATTTT
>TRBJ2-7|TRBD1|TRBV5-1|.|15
CASSLRQGASYEQYF
TGCGCCAGCAGCTTAAGACAGGGAGCCTCCTACGAGCAGTACTTC
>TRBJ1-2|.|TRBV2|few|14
CASSGLPEGYGYTF
TGTGCCAGCAGTGGACTACCTGAGGGCTATGGCTACACCTTC
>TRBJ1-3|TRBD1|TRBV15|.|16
CATSREQGAWGNTIYF
TGTGCCACCAGCAGGGAACAGGGGGCGTGGGGAAACACCATATATTTT
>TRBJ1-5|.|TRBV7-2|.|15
CASSLARDSNQPQHF
TGTGCCAGCAGCTTAGCGCGGGATAGCAATCAGCCCCAGCATTTT
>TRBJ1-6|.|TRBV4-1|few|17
CASSQDGQGSRNSPLHF
TGCGCCAGCAGCCAAGATGGGCAGGGAAGCCGCAATTCACCCCTCCACTTT
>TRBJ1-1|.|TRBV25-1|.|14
CASSEFGGNTEAFF
TGTGCCAGCAGTGAATTCGGGGGGAACACTGAAGCTTTCTTT
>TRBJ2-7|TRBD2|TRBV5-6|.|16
CASSLSPAGVPYEQYF
TGTGCCAGCAGCTTGTCACCTGCGGGGGTTCCCTACGAGCAGTACTTC
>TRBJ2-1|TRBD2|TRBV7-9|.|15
CASRWTSGYYNEQFF
TGTGCCAGCAGGTGGACTAGCGGGTATTACAATGAGCAGTTCTTC
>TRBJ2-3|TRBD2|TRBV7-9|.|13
CASSPSAGVTQYF
TGTGCCAGCAGCCCCTCGGCGGGGGTTACGCAGTATTTT
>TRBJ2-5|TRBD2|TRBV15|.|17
CATSRSRTSGGEKTQYF
TGTGCCACCAGCAGGTCCCGGACTAGCGGGGGGGAAAAGACCCAGTACTTC
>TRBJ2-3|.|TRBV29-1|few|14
CSVGRGYGSDTQYF
TGCAGCGTTGGTCGGGGTTACGGCTCAGATACGCAGTATTTT
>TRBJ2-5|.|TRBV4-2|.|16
CASSPLTTGSQETQYF
TGTGCCAGCAGCCCCCTGACAACAGGCAGCCAAGAGACCCAGTACTTC
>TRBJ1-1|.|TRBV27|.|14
CASSLSVSNTEAFF
TGTGCCAGCAGTTTATCGGTCAGTAACACTGAAGCTTTCTTT
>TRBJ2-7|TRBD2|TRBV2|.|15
CASSGSGRASYEQYF
TGTGCCAGCAGCGGAAGCGGGAGGGCCTCCTACGAGCAGTACTTC
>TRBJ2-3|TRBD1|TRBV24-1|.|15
CATSDPDRATDTQYF
TGTGCCACCAGTGACCCGGACAGGGCCACAGATACGCAGTATTTT
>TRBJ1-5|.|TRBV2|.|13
CASRRTENQPQHF
TGTGCCAGCAGGCGGACAGAAAATCAGCCCCAGCATTTT
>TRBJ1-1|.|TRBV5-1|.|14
CASSAQTGGTEAFF
TGCGCCAGCAGCGCCCAGACGGGGGGTACTGAAGCTTTCTTT
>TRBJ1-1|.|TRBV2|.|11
CASSQETEAFF
TGTGCCAGCAGTCAGGAAACTGAAGCTTTCTTT
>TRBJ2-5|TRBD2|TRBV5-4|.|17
CASSSGAGLAGVETQYF
TGTGCCAGCAGCTCCGGTGCTGGGCTAGCGGGGGTCGAGACCCAGTACTTC
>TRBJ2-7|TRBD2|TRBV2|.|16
CASYSTSGRAIDEQYF
TGTGCCAGCTATAGCACTAGCGGGAGGGCCATCGACGAGCAGTACTTC
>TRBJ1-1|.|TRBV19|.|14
CASSRSGRGTEAFF
TGTGCCAGTAGTAGATCGGGTCGGGGGACTGAAGCTTTCTTT
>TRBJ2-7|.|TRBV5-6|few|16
CASSLEFSVGGSEQYF
TGTGCCAGCAGCCTAGAATTTTCGGTGGGGGGTTCCGAGCAGTACTTC
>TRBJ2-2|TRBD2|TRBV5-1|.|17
CASSLASLAGFTGELFF
TGCGCCAGCAGCTTGGCAAGCCTAGCGGGATTCACCGGGGAGCTGTTTTTT
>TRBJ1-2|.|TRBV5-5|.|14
CASSADSGNYGYTF
TGTGCCAGCAGCGCAGATTCGGGTAACTATGGCTACACCTTC
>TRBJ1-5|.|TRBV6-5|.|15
CASSYRAPSVEPQHF
TGTGCCAGCAGTTACCGAGCCCCGTCGGTAGAGCCCCAGCATTTT
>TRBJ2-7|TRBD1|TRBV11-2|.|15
CASSLGGGPTYEQYF
TGTGCCAGCAGCTTAGGAGGGGGCCCGACCTACGAGCAGTACTTC
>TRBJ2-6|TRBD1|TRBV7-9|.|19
CASRPGQGAGRSGANVLTF
TGTGCCAGCAGGCCCGGACAGGGGGCAGGGCGCTCTGGGGCCAACGTCCTGACTTTC
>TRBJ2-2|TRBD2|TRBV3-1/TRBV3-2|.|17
CASSPFRLAGGTGELFF
TGTGCCAGCAGCCCGTTTAGACTAGCGGGAGGTACCGGGGAGCTGTTTTTT
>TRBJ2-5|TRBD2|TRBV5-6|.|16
CASSLNGGGVQETQYF
TGTGCCAGCAGCTTGAACGGCGGGGGGGTTCAAGAGACCCAGTACTTC
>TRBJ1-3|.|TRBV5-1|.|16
CASSLMGAASGNTIYF
TGCGCCAGCAGCTTGATGGGGGCGGCCTCTGGAAACACCATATATTTT
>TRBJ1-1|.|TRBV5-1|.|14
CASSLSGQNTEAFF
TGCGCCAGCAGCTTATCCGGACAGAACACTGAAGCTTTCTTT
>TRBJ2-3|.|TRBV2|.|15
CASSSTGSGTDTQYF
TGTGCCAGCAGTTCAACAGGGTCGGGCACAGATACGCAGTATTTT
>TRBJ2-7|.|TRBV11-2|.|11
CASSSSGEQYF
TGTGCCAGCAGCTCTTCAGGCGAGCAGTACTTC
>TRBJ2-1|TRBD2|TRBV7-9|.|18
CASSPGLAGGSSYNEQFF
TGTGCCAGCAGCCCTGGACTAGCGGGAGGGAGCTCCTACAATGAGCAGTTCTTC
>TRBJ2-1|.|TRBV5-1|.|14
CASSLGVAYNEQFF
TGCGCCAGCAGCCTGGGAGTAGCCTACAATGAGCAGTTCTTC
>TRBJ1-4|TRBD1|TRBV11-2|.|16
CASSLLRGRTNEKLFF
TGTGCCAGCAGCTTATTGAGGGGGCGGACTAATGAAAAACTGTTTTTT
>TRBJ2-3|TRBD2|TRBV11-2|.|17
CASSLETSGRSTDTQYF
TGTGCCAGCAGCTTAGAGACTAGCGGGAGAAGCACAGATACGCAGTATTTT
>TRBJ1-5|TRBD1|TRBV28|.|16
CASSRRRDRILQPQHF
TGTGCCAGCAGCAGACGTCGGGACAGAATCCTTCAGCCCCAGCATTTT
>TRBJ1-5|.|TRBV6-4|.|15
CASSVGNRENQPQHF
TGTGCCAGCAGTGTGGGCAACCGTGAAAATCAGCCCCAGCATTTT
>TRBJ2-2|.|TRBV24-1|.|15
CATSALAGHTGELFF
TGTGCCACCAGTGCCCTCGCGGGACACACCGGGGAGCTGTTTTTT
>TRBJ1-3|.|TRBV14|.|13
CASNRVLGNTIYF
TGTGCCAGTAACAGGGTTTTGGGAAACACCATATATTTT
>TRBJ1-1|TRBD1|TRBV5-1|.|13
CASSVDRGTEAFF
TGCGCCAGCAGCGTCGACAGGGGGACTGAAGCTTTCTTT
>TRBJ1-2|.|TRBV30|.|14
CAWGPGRGFYGYTF
TGTGCCTGGGGACCGGGACGGGGGTTCTATGGCTACACCTTC
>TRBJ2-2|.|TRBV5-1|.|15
CASSFGSSNTGELFF
TGCGCCAGCAGCTTCGGGAGCTCGAACACCGGGGAGCTGTTTTTT
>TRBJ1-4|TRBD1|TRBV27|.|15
CASSSWTGGGEKLFF
TGTGCCAGCAGTTCTTGGACAGGGGGGGGTGAAAAACTGTTTTTT
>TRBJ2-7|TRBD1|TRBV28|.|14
CASSRDRGMYEQYF
TGTGCCAGCAGCCGGGACAGGGGGATGTACGAGCAGTACTTC
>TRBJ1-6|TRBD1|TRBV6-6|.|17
CASSPGTGSSYNSPLHF
TGTGCCAGCAGTCCCGGGACAGGGAGCTCCTATAATTCACCCCTCCACTTT
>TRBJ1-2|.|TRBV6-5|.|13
CASSRQTNYGYTF
TGTGCCAGCAGCCGACAGACTAACTATGGCTACACCTTC
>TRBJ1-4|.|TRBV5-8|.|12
CASQGGTEKLFF
TGTGCCAGCCAAGGGGGAACTGAAAAACTGTTTTTT
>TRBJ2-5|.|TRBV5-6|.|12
CASSLGSQTQYF
TGTGCCAGCAGCTTGGGGAGCCAGACCCAGTACTTC
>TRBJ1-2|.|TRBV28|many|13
CASTLGARPGYTF
TGTGCCAGCACATTAGGGGCCAGACCTGGCTACACCTTC
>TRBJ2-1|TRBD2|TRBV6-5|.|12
CASRKTSGEQFF
TGTGCCAGCAGGAAGACTAGCGGGGAGCAGTTCTTC